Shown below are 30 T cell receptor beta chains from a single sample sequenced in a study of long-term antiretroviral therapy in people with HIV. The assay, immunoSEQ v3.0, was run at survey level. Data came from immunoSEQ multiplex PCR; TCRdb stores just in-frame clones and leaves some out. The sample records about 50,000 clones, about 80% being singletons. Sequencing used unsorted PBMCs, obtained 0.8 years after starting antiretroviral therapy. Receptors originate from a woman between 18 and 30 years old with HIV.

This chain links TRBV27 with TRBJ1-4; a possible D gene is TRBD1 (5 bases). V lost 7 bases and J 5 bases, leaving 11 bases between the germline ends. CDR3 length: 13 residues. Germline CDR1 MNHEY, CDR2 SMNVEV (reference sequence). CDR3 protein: CASKWQGNEKLFF. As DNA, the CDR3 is TGTGCCAGCAAATGGCAGGGCAATGAAAAACTGTTTTTT.

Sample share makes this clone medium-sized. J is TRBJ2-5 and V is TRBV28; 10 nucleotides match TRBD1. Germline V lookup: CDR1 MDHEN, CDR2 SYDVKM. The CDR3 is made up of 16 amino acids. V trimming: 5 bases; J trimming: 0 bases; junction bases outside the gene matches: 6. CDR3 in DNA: TGTGCCAGCAGTCCGGACAGGGGGATAAACCAAGAGACCCAGTACTTC. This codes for CASSPDRGINQETQYF.

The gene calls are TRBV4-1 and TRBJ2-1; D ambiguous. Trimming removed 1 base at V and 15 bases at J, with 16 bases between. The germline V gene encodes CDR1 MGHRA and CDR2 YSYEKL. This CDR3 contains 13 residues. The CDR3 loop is CASSQVFVGIRFF. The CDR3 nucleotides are TGCGCCAGCAGCCAAGTTTTCGTGGGAATTAGGTTCTTC.

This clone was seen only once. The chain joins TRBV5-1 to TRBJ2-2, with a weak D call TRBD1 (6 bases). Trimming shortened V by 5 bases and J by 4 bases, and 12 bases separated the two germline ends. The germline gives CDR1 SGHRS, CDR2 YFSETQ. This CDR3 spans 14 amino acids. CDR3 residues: CASRSTGITGELFF. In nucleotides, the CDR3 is TGCGCCAGCAGAAGCACAGGGATCACCGGGGAGCTGTTTTTT.

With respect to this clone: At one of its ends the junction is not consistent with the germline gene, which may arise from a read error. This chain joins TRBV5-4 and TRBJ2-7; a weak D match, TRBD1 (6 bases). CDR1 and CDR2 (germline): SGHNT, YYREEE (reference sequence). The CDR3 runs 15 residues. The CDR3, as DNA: TGCGCCAGCAGCCAAGATAGGGGGAAAGGGTACGAGCAGTACTTC. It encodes CASSQDRGKGYEQYF. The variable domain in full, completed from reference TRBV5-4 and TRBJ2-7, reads ETGVTQSPTHLIKTRGQQVTLRCSSQSGHNTVSWYQQALGQGPQFIFQYYREEENGRGNFPPRFSGLQFPNYSSELNVNALELDDSALYLCASSQDRGKGYEQYFGPGTRLTVT.

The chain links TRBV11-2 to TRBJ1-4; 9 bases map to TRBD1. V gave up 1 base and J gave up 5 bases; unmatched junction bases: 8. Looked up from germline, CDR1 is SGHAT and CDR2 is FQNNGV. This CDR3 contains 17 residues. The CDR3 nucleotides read TGTGCCAGCAGCTTAGGAGCTTGGGGGACAGGGAATGAAAAACTGTTTTTT. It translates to CASSLGAWGTGNEKLFF. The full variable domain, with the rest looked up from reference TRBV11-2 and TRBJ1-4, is EAGVAQSPRYKIIEKRQSVAFWCNPISGHATLYWYQQILGQGPKLLIQFQNNGVVDDSQLPKDRFSAERLKGVDSTLKIQPAKLEDSAVYLCASSLGAWGTGNEKLFFGSGTQLSVL.

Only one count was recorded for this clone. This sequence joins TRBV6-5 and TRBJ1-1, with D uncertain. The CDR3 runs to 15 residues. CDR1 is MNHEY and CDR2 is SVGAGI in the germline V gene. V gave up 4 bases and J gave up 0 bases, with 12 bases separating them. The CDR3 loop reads CASSSRTDLNTEAFF. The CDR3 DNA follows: TGTGCCAGCAGTTCCCGGACGGACTTGAACACTGAAGCTTTCTTT.

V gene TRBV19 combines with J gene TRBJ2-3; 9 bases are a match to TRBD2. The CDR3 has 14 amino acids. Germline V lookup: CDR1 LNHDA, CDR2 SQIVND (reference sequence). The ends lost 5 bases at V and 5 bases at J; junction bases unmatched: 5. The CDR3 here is CASSPTSGRDTQYF. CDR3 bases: TGTGCCAGTAGTCCGACTAGCGGAAGAGATACGCAGTATTTT.

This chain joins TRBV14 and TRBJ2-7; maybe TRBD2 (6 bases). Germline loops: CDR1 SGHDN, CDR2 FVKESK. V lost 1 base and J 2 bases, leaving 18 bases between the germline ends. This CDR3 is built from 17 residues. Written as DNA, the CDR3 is TGTGCCAGCAGCCAAGTATCTATAGCGGCACCTACCTACGAGCAGTACTTC. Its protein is CASSQVSIAAPTYEQYF.

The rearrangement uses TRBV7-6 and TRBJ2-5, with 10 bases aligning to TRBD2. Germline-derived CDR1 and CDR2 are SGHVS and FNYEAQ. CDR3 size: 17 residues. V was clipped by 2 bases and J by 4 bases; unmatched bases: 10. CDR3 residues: CASSLPSGSLGGETQYF. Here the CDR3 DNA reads TGTGCCAGCAGCTTACCTAGCGGGAGCTTAGGGGGAGAGACCCAGTACTTC.

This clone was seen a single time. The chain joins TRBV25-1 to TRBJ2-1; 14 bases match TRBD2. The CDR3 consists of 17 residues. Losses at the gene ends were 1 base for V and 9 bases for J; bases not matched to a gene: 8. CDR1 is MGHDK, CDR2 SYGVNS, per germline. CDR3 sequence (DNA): TGTGCCAGCAGTGAATCCCTCGGACTAGCGGGAGGTAGTGAGCAGTTCTTC. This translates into CASSESLGLAGGSEQFF.

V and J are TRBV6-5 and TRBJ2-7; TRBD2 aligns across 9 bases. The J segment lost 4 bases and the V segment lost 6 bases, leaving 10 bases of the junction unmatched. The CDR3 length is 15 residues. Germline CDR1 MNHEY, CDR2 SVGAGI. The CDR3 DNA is TGTGCCAGCAGGCCCCAGGCGGGGGGGGGTTACGAGCAGTACTTC. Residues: CASRPQAGGGYEQYF.

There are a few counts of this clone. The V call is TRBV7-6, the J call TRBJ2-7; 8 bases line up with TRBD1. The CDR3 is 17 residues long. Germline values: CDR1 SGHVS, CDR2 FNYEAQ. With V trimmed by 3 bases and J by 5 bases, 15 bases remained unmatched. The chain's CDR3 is CASSLGPYGTGLNEQYF. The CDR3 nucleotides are TGTGCCAGCAGCTTGGGCCCGTACGGGACAGGCCTCAACGAGCAGTACTTC.

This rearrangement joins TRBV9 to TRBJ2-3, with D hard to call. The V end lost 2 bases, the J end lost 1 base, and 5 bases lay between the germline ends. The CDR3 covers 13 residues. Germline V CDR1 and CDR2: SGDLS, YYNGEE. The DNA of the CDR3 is TGTGCCAGCAGCGTCGTAGGCACAGATACGCAGTATTTT. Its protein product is CASSVVGTDTQYF.

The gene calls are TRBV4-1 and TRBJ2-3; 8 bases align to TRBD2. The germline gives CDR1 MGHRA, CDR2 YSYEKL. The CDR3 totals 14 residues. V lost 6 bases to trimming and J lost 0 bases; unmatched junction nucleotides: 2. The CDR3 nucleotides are TGCGCCAGCAGTCCTAGCGGGAGCACAGATACGCAGTATTTT. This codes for CASSPSGSTDTQYF.

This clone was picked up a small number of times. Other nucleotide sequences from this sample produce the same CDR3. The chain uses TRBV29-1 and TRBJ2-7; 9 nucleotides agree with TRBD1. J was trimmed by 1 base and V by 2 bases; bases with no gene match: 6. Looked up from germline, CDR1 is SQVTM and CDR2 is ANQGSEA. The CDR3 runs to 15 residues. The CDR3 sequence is CSVESAGTGSYEQYF. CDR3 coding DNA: TGCAGCGTTGAAAGTGCCGGGACAGGGTCCTACGAGCAGTACTTC.

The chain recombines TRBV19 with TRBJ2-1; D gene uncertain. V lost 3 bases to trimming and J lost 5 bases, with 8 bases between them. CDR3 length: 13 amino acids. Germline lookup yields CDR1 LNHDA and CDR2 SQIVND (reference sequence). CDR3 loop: CASSIGSNNEQFF. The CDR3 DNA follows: TGTGCCAGTAGTATCGGTAGCAACAATGAGCAGTTCTTC.

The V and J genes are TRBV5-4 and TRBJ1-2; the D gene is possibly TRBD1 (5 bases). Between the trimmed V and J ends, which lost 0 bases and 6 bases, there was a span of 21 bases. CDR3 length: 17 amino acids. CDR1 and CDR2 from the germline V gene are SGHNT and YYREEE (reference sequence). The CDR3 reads CASSLGWEASQGHGYTF. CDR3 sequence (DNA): TGTGCCAGCAGCTTGGGTTGGGAGGCCTCCCAGGGACATGGCTACACCTTC.

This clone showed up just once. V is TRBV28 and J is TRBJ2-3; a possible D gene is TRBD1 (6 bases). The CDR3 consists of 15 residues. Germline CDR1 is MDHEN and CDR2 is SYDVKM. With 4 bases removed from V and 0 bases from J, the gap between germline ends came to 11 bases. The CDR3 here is CASSSETGSTDTQYF. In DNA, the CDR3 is TGTGCCAGCAGTTCTGAGACAGGTAGCACAGATACGCAGTATTTT.

The CDR3 sequence is CASSLAGLQPQHF. CDR3 sequence (DNA): TGTGCCAGCAGCTTAGCGGGGCTTCAGCCCCAGCATTTT. This chain uses TRBV7-8 with TRBJ1-5; D might be TRBD1 (5 bases). The CDR3 totals 13 residues. Per the germline V gene, CDR1 is SGHVS and CDR2 is FQNEAQ. With 0 bases removed from V and 6 bases from J, the gap between germline ends came to 6 bases.

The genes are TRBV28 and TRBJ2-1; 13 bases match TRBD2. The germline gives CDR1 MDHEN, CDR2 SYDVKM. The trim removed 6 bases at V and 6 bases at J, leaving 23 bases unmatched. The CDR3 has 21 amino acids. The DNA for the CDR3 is TGTGCCAGCAGCACGGGACTAGCGGGATACAAAGCGATACCGGAGACCAATGAGCAGTTCTTC. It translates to CASSTGLAGYKAIPETNEQFF.

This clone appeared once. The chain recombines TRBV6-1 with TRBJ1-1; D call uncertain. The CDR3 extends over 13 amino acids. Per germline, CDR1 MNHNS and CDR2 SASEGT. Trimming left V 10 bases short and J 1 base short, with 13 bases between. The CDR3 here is CATGLSGNTEAFF. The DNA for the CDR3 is TGTGCCACTGGCCTTAGTGGGAACACTGAAGCTTTCTTT.

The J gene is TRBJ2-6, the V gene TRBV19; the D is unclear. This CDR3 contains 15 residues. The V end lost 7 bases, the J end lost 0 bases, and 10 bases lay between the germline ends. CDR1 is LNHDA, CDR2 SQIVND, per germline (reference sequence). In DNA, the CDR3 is TGTGCCAGTACTAGTCCTATCTCTGGGGCCAACGTCCTGACTTTC. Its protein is CASTSPISGANVLTF.

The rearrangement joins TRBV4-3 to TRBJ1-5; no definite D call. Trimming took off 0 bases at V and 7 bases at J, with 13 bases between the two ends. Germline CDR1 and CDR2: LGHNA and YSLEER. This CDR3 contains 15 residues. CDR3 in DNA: TGCGCCAGCAGCCAAGACGGTGGAGTTGGACAGCCCCAGCATTTT. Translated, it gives CASSQDGGVGQPQHF.

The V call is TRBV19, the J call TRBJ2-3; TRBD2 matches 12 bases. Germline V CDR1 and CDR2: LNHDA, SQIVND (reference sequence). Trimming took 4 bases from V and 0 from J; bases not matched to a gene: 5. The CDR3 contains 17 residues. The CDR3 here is CASSTTSGSHSTDTQYF. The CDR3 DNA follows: TGTGCCAGTAGTACGACTAGCGGGAGCCATAGCACAGATACGCAGTATTTT.

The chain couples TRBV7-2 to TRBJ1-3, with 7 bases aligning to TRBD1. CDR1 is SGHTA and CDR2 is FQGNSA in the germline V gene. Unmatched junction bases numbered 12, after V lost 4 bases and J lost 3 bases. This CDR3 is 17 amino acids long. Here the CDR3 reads CASSSTGTLGGGNTIYF. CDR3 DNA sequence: TGTGCCAGCAGCTCGACAGGGACTCTGGGTGGTGGAAACACCATATATTTT.

The CDR3 sequence is CAWTRPVSGGRFYGYTF. The DNA of the CDR3 is TGTGCCTGGACCAGACCCGTTAGTGGGGGACGATTCTATGGCTACACCTTC. This rearrangement joins TRBV30 to TRBJ1-2, with D perhaps TRBD1 (5 bases). Germline V lookup: CDR1 GTSNPN, CDR2 SVGIG (reference sequence). CDR3 length: 17 residues. Between the trimmed V and J ends, which lost 4 bases and 4 bases, there was a span of 25 bases. Together with reference TRBV30 and TRBJ1-2, the CDR3 gives the full variable domain: SQTIHQWPATLVQPVGSPLSLECTVEGTSNPNLYWYRQAAGRGLQLLFYSVGIGQISSEVPQNLSASRPQDRQFILSSKKLLLSDSGFYLCAWTRPVSGGRFYGYTFGSGTRLTVV.

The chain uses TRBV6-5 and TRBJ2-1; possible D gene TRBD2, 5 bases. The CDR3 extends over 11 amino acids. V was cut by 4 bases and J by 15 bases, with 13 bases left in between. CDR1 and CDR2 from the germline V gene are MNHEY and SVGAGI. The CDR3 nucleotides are TGTGCCAGCAGTTCGTCGGGGATGATGTTCTTC. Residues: CASSSSGMMFF.

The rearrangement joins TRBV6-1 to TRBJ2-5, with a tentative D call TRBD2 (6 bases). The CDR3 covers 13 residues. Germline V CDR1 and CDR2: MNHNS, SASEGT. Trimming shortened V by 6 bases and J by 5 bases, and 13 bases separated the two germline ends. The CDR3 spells CASRQDGGETQYF. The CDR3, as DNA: TGTGCCAGCAGACAGGACGGAGGGGAGACCCAGTACTTC.

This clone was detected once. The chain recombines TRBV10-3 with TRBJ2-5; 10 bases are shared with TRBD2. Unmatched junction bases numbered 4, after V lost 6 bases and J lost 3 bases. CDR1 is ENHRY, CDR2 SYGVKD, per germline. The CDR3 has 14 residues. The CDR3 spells CAIRTGLAEETQYF. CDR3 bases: TGTGCCATCAGAACCGGACTAGCGGAAGAGACCCAGTACTTC.